This TCR beta chain is from a study of post-analysis software for immune sequencing data. Looking at the study overall: Several disease courses (relapsing-remitting, secondary progressive and progressive-relapsing) of multiple sclerosis were included. General study points: People with multiple sclerosis had a significantly lower normalized Chao1 diversity than controls did. Same-batch samples co-clustered strongly by F measure. In patients, TRBV5-6, TRBV5-1 and TRBV20-1 belonged to several TRBV segments found more frequently than in controls.

As for this clonotype: The antigen is unknown.

TCR beta libraries were prepared from cDNA with unique molecular identifiers. Some 500,000 cDNA molecules came from about 1 to 10 million T cells. TCRdb re-derived calls from the PCR reads in MiXCR, one entry per CDR3 protein. Of approximately 730,000 distinct CDR3 sequences in the sample, about 32% were seen once. CDR3 length equals 16 residues. V lost 6 bases, J lost 2 bases, and 10 bases stayed unmatched. CDR1 and CDR2 (germline): SEHNR, FQNEAQ (reference sequence). Sequenced: blood. The V gene is TRBV7-9, the J gene TRBJ2-1; TRBD2 aligns across 7 bases. The sequence came from a girl aged 5 to 17 with multiple sclerosis. CDR3 region: CASSPTSAVTYNEQFF. The CDR3 DNA reads as TGTGCCAGCAGTCCCACTAGCGCAGTTACCTACAATGAGCAGTTCTTC.